This section outlines one TCR beta chain sequence together with its context. The sample originates from a study of blood T cell repertoires in COVID-19. Across the study: Whether acute or convalescent, the COVID-19 samples came from the United States, Italy and Spain. The cDNA or gDNA used as material had been derived from T cells, B-cell-depleted T cells, or PBMCs.

The CDR3 runs 14 residues. Germline lookup yields CDR1 SGHRS and CDR2 YFSETQ. V lost 2 bases and J 3 bases, leaving 12 bases between the germline ends. Per the study methods: Nucleated cell number was recorded as an estimate derived from reference gene primer amplification. Produced via immunoSEQ multiplex PCR; TCRdb's table is partial and in-frame only. That table gives V, J and clone size, and the DNA gave D and trimming. Of about 270,000 clones in the sample, roughly 90% were seen once. Seattle participants joined during active infection and were tracked over time. Source material: peripheral blood. This sequence joins TRBV5-1 and TRBJ2-7; possibly TRBD2 for D (5 bases). This TCR was sampled from a woman aged 25-40 years with COVID-19, enrolled during active disease. The CDR3 DNA reads TGCGCCAGCAGCTTAGAGGGTCCTAACTACGAGCAGTACTTC. Encoded protein: CASSLEGPNYEQYF.